This T cell receptor (beta chain) was documented in a study of T cells in Graves' hyperthyroidism and ophthalmopathy. The CDR3 is 15 residues long. Germline V gene lookup returns CDR1 SGHRS and CDR2 YFSETQ. RNA transcripts served as the template for amplifying TCR beta CDR3 regions. Carried out on the TCR CDR3, a first-round RT-PCR used the HTBI primer set. From the multiplex PCR reads, TCRdb called clonotypes with MiXCR, one entry per CDR3 protein. This table holds 600,000 to 850,000 distinct CDR3 sequences, roughly a sixth found once. Clinical symptoms, serum thyroxine, TRAb, thyroid ultrasound and orbital computed tomography informed diagnoses. Study results and caveats: Patients with ophthalmopathy were separated from those with stable hyperthyroidism by a 13 V-J model. Peripheral blood also featured most of the thyroid clonotypes expanded above 0.001.

Ten or more counts support this clonotype. The antigen remains unidentified. The junction shows a germline mismatch at one end, possibly a read error. This sequence originates from a woman in her 50s with Graves' hyperthyroidism that later progressed to Graves' ophthalmopathy. The source material was blood. The chain recombines TRBV5-1 with TRBJ1-1; D possibly corresponds to TRBD1 (5 bases). CDR3 sequence reads: CASSLHGGGNAEAFF. The CDR3 DNA reads TGCGCCAGCAGCTTGCACGGGGGGGGGAACGCTGAAGCTTTCTTT.